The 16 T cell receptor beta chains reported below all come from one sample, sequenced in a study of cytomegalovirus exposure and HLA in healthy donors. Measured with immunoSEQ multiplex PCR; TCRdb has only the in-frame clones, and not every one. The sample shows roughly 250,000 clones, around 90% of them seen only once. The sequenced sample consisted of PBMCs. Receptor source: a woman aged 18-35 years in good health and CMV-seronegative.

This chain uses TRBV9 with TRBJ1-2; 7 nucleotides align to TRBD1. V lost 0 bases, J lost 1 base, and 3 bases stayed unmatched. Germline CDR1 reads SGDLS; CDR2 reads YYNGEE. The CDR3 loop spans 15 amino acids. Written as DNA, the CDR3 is TGTGCCAGCAGCGTAGAAGGGGGCGATAACTATGGCTACACCTTC. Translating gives CASSVEGGDNYGYTF.

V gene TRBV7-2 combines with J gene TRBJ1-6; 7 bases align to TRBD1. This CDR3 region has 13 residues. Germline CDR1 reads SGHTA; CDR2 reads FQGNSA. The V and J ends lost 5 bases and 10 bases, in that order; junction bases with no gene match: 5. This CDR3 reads CASSGLQGSPLHF. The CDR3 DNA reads TGTGCCAGCAGCGGCCTACAGGGGTCACCCCTCCACTTT.

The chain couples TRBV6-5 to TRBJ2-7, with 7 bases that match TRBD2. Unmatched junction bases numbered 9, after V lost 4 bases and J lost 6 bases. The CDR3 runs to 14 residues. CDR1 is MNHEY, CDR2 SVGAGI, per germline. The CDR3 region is CASSSASGISEQYF. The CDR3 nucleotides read TGTGCCAGCAGTTCCGCTAGCGGAATTTCCGAGCAGTACTTC.

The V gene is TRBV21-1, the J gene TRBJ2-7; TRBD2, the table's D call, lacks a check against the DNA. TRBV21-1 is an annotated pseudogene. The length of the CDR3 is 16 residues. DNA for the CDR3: TGTGCCAGCAGCAAAGGACGGAAGGGGACTTACTACGAGCAGTACTTC. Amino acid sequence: CASSKGRKGTYYEQYF.

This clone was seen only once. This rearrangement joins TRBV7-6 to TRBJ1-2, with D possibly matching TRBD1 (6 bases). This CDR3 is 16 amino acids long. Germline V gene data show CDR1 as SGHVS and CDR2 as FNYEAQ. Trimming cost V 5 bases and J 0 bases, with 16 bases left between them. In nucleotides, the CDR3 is TGTGCCAGCAGCGCGCGAAACAGGGTTGCTAACTATGGCTACACCTTC. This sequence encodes CASSARNRVANYGYTF.

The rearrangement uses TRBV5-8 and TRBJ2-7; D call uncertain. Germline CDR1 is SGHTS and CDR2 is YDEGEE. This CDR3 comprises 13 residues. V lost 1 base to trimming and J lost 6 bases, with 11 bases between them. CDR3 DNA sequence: TGTGCCAGCAGCTTGCTCGCACCAGGCGAGCAGTACTTC. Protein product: CASSLLAPGEQYF.

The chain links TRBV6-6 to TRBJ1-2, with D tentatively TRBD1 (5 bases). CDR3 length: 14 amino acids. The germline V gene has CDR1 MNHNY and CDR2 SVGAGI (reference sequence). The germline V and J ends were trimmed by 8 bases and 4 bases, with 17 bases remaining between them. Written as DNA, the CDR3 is TGTGCCAGCGAACTTAGGGGCACACCCTATGGCTACACCTTC. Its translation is CASELRGTPYGYTF.

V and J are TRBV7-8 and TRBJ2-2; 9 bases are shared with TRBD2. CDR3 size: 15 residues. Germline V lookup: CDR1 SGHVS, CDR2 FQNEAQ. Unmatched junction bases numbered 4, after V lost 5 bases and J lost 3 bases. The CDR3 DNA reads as TGTGCCAGCAGCCGACTAGCGGATTACACCGGGGAGCTGTTTTTT. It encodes CASSRLADYTGELFF. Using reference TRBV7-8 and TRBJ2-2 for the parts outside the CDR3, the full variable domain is GAGVSQSPRYKVAKRGQDVALRCDPISGHVSLFWYQQALGQGPEFLTYFQNEAQLDKSGLPSDRFFAERPEGSVSTLKIQRTQQEDSAVYLCASSRLADYTGELFFGEGSRLTVL.

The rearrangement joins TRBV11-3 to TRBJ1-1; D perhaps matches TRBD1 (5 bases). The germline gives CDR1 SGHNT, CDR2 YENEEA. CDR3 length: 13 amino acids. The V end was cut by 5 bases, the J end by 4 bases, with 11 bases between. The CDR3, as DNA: TGTGCCAGCAGCCAAAACAGGCTCACTGAAGCTTTCTTT. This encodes CASSQNRLTEAFF.

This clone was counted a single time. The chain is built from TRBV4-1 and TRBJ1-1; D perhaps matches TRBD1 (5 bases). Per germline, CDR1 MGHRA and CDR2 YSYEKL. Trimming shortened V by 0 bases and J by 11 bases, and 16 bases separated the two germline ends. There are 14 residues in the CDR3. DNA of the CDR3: TGCGCCAGCAGCCAAGAACCAATGGACACGAAGGCTTTCTTT. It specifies CASSQEPMDTKAFF.

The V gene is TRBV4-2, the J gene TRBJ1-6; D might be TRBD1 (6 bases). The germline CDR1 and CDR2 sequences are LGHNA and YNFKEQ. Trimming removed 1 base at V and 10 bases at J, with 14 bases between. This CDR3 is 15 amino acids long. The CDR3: CASSQGRGGGSPLHF. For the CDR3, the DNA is TGTGCCAGCAGCCAAGGTAGGGGGGGCGGATCACCCCTCCACTTT.

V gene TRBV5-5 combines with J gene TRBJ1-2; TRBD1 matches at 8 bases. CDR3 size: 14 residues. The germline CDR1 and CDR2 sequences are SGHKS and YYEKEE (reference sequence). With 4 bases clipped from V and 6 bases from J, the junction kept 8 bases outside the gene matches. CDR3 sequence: CASSPRVDRDGYTF. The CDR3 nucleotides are TGTGCCAGCAGCCCCAGGGTGGACAGGGATGGCTACACCTTC.

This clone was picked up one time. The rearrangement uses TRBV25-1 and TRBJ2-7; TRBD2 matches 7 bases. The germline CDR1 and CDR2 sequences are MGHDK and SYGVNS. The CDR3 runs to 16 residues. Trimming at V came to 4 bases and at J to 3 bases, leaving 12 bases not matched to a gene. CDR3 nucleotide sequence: TGTGCCAGCAGTGGCCAGGGAGGGAAATACGTCTACGAGCAGTACTTC. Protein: CASSGQGGKYVYEQYF.

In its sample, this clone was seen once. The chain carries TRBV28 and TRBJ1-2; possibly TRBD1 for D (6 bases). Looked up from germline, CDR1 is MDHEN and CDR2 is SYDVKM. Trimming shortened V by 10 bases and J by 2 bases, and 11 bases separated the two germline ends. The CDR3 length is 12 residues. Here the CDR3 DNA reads TGTGCCACAAGACAGGTGAACTATGGCTACACCTTC. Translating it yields CATRQVNYGYTF.

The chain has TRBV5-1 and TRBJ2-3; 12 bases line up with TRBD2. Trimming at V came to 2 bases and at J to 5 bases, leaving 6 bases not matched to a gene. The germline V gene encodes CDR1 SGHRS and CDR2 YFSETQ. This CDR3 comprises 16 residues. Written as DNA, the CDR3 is TGCGCCAGCAGCTTCCGGACTAGCGGGGCCGTAGATACGCAGTATTTT. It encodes CASSFRTSGAVDTQYF.

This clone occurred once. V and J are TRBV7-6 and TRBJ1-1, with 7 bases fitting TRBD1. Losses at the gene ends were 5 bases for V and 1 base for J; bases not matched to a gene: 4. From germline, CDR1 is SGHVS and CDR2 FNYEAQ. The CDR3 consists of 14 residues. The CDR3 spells CASSPGTANTEAFF. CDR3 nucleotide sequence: TGTGCCAGCAGCCCAGGGACAGCGAACACTGAAGCTTTCTTT.